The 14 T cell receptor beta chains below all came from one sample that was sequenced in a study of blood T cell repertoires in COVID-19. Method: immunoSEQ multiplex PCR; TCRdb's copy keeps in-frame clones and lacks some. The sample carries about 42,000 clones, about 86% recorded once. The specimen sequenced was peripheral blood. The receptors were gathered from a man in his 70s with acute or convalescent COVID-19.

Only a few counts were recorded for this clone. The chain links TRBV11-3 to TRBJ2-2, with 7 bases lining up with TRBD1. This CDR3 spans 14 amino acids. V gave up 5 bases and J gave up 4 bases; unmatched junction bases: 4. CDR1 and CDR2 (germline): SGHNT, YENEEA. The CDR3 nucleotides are TGTGCCAGCAGCCCACAGGGGCGCACCGGGGAGCTGTTTTTT. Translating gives CASSPQGRTGELFF.

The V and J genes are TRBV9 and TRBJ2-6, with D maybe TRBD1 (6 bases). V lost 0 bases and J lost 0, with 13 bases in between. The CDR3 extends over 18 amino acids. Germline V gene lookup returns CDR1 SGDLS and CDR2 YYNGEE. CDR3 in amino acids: CASSVGQGLPSGANVLTF. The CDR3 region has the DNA TGTGCCAGCAGCGTAGGGCAGGGGCTCCCCTCTGGGGCCAACGTCCTGACTTTC.

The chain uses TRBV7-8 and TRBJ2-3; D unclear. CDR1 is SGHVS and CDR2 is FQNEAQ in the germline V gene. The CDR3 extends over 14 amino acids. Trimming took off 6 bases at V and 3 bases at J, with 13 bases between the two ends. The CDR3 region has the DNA TGTGCCAGCAGGGAAGTACAAGCGACAGATACGCAGTATTTT. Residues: CASREVQATDTQYF.

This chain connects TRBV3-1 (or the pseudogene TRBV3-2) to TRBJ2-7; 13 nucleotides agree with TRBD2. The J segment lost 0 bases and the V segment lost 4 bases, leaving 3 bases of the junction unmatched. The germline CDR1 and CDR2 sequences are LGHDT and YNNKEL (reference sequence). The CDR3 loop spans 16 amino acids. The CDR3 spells CASSRGLAGISYEQYF. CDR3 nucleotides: TGTGCCAGCAGCCGGGGACTAGCGGGGATCTCCTACGAGCAGTACTTC.

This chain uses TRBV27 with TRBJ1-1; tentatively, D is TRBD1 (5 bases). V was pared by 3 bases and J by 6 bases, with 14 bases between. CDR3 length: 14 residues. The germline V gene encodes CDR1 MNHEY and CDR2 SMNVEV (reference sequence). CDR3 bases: TGTGCCAGCAGTTTTCGGCAGGGTGGGGCTGAAGCTTTCTTT. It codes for CASSFRQGGAEAFF.

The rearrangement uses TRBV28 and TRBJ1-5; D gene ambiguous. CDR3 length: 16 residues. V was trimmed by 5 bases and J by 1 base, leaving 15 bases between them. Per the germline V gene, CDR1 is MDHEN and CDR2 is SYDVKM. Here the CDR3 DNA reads TGTGCCAGCAGTCCCCCGCACGGGGTGAGCAATCAGCCCCAGCATTTT. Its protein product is CASSPPHGVSNQPQHF. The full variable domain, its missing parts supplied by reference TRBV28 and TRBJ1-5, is DVKVTQSSRYLVKRTGEKVFLECVQDMDHENMFWYRQDPGLGLRLIYFSYDVKMKEKGDIPEGYSVSREKKERFSLILESASTNQTSMYLCASSPPHGVSNQPQHFGDGTRLSIL.

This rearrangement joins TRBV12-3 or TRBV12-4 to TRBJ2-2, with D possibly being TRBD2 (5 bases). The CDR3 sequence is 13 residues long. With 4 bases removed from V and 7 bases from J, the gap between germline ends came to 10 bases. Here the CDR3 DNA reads TGTGCCAGCAGTTATCGGGGTATCGGGGAGCTGTTTTTT. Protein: CASSYRGIGELFF.

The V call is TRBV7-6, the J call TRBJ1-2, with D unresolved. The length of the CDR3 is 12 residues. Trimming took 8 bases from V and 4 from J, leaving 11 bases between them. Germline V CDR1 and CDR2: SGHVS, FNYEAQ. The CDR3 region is CASSAGSYGYTF. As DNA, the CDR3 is TGTGCCAGCTCGGCCGGGAGCTATGGCTACACCTTC.

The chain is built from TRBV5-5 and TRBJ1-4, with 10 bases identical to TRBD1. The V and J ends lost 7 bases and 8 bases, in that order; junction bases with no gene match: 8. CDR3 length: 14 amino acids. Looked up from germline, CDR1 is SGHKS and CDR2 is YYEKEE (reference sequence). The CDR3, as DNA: TGTGCCAGCGTTTCCGGGACAGGGGACGAAAAACTGTTTTTT. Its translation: CASVSGTGDEKLFF.

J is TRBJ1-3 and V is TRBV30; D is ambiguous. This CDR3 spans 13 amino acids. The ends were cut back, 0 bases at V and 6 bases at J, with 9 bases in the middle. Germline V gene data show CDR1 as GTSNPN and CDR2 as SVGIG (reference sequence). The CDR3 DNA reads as TGTGCCTGGAGTGTCGGGGAGGCAAACACCATATATTTT. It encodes CAWSVGEANTIYF.

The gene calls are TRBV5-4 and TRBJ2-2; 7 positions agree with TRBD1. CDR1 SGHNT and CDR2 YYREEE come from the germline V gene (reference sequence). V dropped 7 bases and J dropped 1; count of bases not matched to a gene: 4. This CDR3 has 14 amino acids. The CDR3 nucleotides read TGTGCCAGCGAAAGGACAGGGAACACCGGGGAGCTGTTTTTT. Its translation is CASERTGNTGELFF. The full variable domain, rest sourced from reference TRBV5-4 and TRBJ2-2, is ETGVTQSPTHLIKTRGQQVTLRCSSQSGHNTVSWYQQALGQGPQFIFQYYREEENGRGNFPPRFSGLQFPNYSSELNVNALELDDSALYLCASERTGNTGELFFGEGSRLTVL.

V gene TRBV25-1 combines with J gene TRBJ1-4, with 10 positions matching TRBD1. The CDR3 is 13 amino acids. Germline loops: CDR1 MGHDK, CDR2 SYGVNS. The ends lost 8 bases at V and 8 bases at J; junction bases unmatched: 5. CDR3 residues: CASQDRGGEKLFF. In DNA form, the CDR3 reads TGTGCCAGCCAGGACAGGGGGGGAGAAAAACTGTTTTTT.

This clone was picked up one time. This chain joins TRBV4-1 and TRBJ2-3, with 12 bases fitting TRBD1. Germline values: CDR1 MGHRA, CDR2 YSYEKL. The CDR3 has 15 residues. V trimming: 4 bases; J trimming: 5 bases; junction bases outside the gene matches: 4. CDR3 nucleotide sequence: TGCGCCAGCAGCCTCCGGGACAGGGGGCTAGATACGCAGTATTTT. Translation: CASSLRDRGLDTQYF.

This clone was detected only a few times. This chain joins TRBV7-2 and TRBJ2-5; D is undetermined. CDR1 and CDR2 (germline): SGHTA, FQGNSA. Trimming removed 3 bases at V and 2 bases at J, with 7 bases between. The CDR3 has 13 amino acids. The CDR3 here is CASSFPGQETQYF. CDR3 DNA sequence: TGTGCCAGCAGCTTCCCGGGTCAAGAGACCCAGTACTTC. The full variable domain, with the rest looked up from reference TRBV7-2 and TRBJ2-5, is GAGVSQSPSNKVTEKGKDVELRCDPISGHTALYWYRQSLGQGLEFLIYFQGNSAPDKSGLPSDRFSAERTGGSVSTLTIQRTQQEDSAVYLCASSFPGQETQYFGPGTRLLVL.